The 2 T cell receptor beta chains given below trace back to one sample, sequenced in a study of blood T cell repertoires in COVID-19. Repertoires were generated with immunoSEQ multiplex PCR, while TCRdb's copy carries only in-frame clones and drops some. This sample has under 500,000 clones, with 87% found just once. Input material: PBMCs or T cells enriched from blood (not recorded which). All receptors come from a woman aged 18-29 years with acute COVID-19.

This clone occurred once. This chain links TRBV3-1 (or the pseudogene TRBV3-2) with TRBJ1-1; a possible D gene is TRBD1 (6 bases). Trimming removed 1 base at V and 4 bases at J, with 16 bases between. This CDR3 region has 16 residues. Per germline, CDR1 LGHDT and CDR2 YNNKEL (reference sequence). In DNA, the CDR3 is TGTGCCAGCAGCCAAGGAGGGGGGGGCATTTCCACTGAAGCTTTCTTT. Translated, it gives CASSQGGGGISTEAFF.

The chain uses TRBV9 and TRBJ2-5, with no clear D. From germline, CDR1 is SGDLS and CDR2 YYNGEE. Trimming pared 2 bases from V and 4 bases from J, leaving 12 bases between. The CDR3 totals 14 residues. The CDR3 sequence is CASSVSSPRETQYF. The DNA of the CDR3 is TGTGCCAGCAGCGTCTCCTCACCGAGAGAGACCCAGTACTTC.